This T cell receptor (beta chain) was sequenced during a study of PD-L1 blockade in urothelial cancer. As for the study in general: When patients started atezolizumab around 2014, it was given at 1,200 mg intravenously every 3 weeks.

Time point specified: peripheral blood 6 weeks after treatment start. Some clones are missing from TCRdb's copy, which holds only in-frame ones; the method was immunoSEQ multiplex PCR. The sample has some 110,000 clones, around 90% seen once; the top ten hold less than 5%. This CDR3 comprises 15 residues. V was clipped by 0 bases and J by 5 bases, with 14 bases between them. Germline CDR1 is GTSNPN and CDR2 is SVGIG (reference sequence). The source material was PBMCs, sampled around atezolizumab (anti-PD-L1) treatment. The TCR was taken from a man aged 55 to 70 with urothelial cancer. The chain recombines TRBV30 with TRBJ2-1, with D possibly TRBD1 on 5 matching bases. As DNA, the CDR3 is TGTGCCTGGAGTGTAGGGGCAGGGTGGGACAATGAGCAGTTCTTC. It yields the protein CAWSVGAGWDNEQFF.